Below, 20 T cell receptor beta chains from the same sample are listed, as sequenced in a study of identical twins. TCRdb called the 5' RACE reads again in MiXCR, with one record for every CDR3 protein. The sample consists of 650,000 to 750,000 distinct CDR3 sequences, around 20% of them appearing once. This sample was also put to use in a study of T cells expressing NK-cell markers.

Sample: PBMCs. The receptors shown here come from a woman in her late teens or twenties in good health.

V is TRBV27 and J is TRBJ2-6; 7 bases map to TRBD1. CDR1 is MNHEY and CDR2 is SMNVEV in the germline V gene (reference sequence). This CDR3 spans 17 amino acids. V lost 5 bases, J lost 2 bases, and 9 bases stayed unmatched. DNA of the CDR3: TGTGCCAGCAGTGCACGACAGGGAAGCGCTGGGGCCAACGTCCTGACTTTC. This encodes CASSARQGSAGANVLTF.

At least ten counts were recorded for this clonotype. This chain uses TRBV10-3 with TRBJ1-5, with D maybe TRBD1 (6 bases). Germline V gene data show CDR1 as ENHRY and CDR2 as SYGVKD. The V gene lost 2 bases and the J gene lost 2 bases, with 10 bases spanning the gap. CDR3 length: 15 amino acids. This chain's CDR3 is CAISEGGAGNQPQHF. CDR3 DNA: TGTGCCATCAGTGAGGGGGGGGCGGGCAATCAGCCCCAGCATTTT.

The chain combines TRBV12-3 or TRBV12-4 with TRBJ1-2; 12 bases fit TRBD1. The CDR3 has 21 residues. The ends lost 4 bases at V and 1 base at J; junction bases unmatched: 19. For the CDR3, the DNA is TGTGCCAGCAGTTCACCGGGACAGGGGGCCGGGGGCCCTCCCTATAACTATGGCTACACCTTC. Amino acids: CASSSPGQGAGGPPYNYGYTF.

This clonotype appeared many times. The rearrangement links TRBV7-8 to TRBJ2-5; 7 bases are shared with TRBD1. This CDR3 spans 16 amino acids. V dropped 0 bases and J dropped 2; count of bases not matched to a gene: 6. Germline V lookup: CDR1 SGHVS, CDR2 FQNEAQ. CDR3 nucleotide sequence: TGTGCCAGCAGCTTAGCGCGTGGGACAGTACAAGAGACCCAGTACTTC. This codes for CASSLARGTVQETQYF. The full variable domain, its missing parts supplied by reference TRBV7-8 and TRBJ2-5, is GAGVSQSPRYKVAKRGQDVALRCDPISGHVSLFWYQQALGQGPEFLTYFQNEAQLDKSGLPSDRFFAERPEGSVSTLKIQRTQQEDSAVYLCASSLARGTVQETQYFGPGTRLLVL.

This clonotype showed up just a few times. The rearrangement links TRBV9 to TRBJ2-1, with D possibly being TRBD2 (5 bases). Germline V CDR1 and CDR2: SGDLS, YYNGEE. Trimming cost V 4 bases and J 8 bases, with 16 bases left between them. The CDR3 runs to 14 residues. The CDR3 is CASSSPRKEDEQFF. CDR3 coding DNA: TGTGCCAGCAGCTCGCCGAGGAAGGAGGATGAGCAGTTCTTC. The whole variable domain, filled in from reference TRBV9 and TRBJ2-1, reads DSGVTQTPKHLITATGQRVTLRCSPRSGDLSVYWYQQSLDQGLQFLIQYYNGEERAKGNILERFSAQQFPDLHSELNLSSLELGDSALYFCASSSPRKEDEQFFGPGTRLTVL.

The CDR3 sequence: CASSLKDWVHGYTF. CDR3 in DNA: TGTGCCAGCAGCTTGAAAGATTGGGTGCATGGCTACACCTTC. The rearrangement links TRBV7-9 to TRBJ1-2, with no clear D. This CDR3 region has 14 residues. The V and J ends lost 3 bases and 6 bases respectively, with 14 bases between them. Germline V lookup: CDR1 SEHNR, CDR2 FQNEAQ (reference sequence).

This clonotype has only a few counts. The CDR3 here is CAIKDANEQFF. CDR3 nucleotide sequence: TGTGCCATCAAAGACGCCAATGAGCAGTTCTTC. The rearrangement joins TRBV10-3 to TRBJ2-1, with D hard to call. Germline values: CDR1 ENHRY, CDR2 SYGVKD. The CDR3 has 11 amino acids. Trimming removed 7 bases from V and 6 bases from J, with 7 bases in between.

The chain combines TRBV20-1 with TRBJ2-3; D possibly matches TRBD1 or TRBD2 (6 bases each). Trimming took off 6 bases at V and 4 bases at J, with 17 bases between the two ends. Germline V gene data show CDR1 as DFQATT and CDR2 as SNEGSKA (reference sequence). The CDR3 has 14 residues. Written as DNA, the CDR3 is TGCAGTGCATTTACGGGGGCGAGACCAGATACGCAGTATTTT. Amino acid sequence: CSAFTGARPDTQYF.

V usage is TRBV7-2 and J usage is TRBJ2-7; the match to TRBD1 covers 7 bases. The CDR3 extends over 12 amino acids. J was trimmed by 8 bases and V by 4 bases; bases with no gene match: 5. The germline gives CDR1 SGHTA, CDR2 FQGNSA. The CDR3 nucleotides read TGTGCCAGCAGCTCAGACAGGGTCAAGCAGTACTTC. It translates to CASSSDRVKQYF.

This sequence joins TRBV2 and TRBJ1-5; no definite D call. CDR3 length: 14 residues. Trimming removed 5 bases at V and 1 base at J, with 9 bases between. Germline CDR1 and CDR2: SNHLY and FYNNEI. CDR3 sequence: CASSRQLSNQPQHF. The CDR3 DNA sequence: TGTGCCAGCAGTCGTCAGCTCAGCAATCAGCCCCAGCATTTT. The full variable domain, rest sourced from reference TRBV2 and TRBJ1-5, is EPEVTQTPSHQVTQMGQEVILRCVPISNHLYFYWYRQILGQKVEFLVSFYNNEISEKSEIFDDQFSVERPDGSNFTLKIRSTKLEDSAMYFCASSRQLSNQPQHFGDGTRLSIL.

This clonotype was observed many times. The rearrangement uses TRBV9 and TRBJ1-1, with D perhaps matching TRBD1 (6 bases). Trimming removed 4 bases at V and 7 bases at J, with 11 bases between. The germline V gene encodes CDR1 SGDLS and CDR2 YYNGEE. This CDR3 spans 12 amino acids. The CDR3 region has the DNA TGTGCCAGCAGCTCCAGGGGTGATGAAGCTTTCTTT. Protein product: CASSSRGDEAFF.

This clonotype was seen at least ten times. The rearrangement uses TRBV20-1 and TRBJ2-3, with D perhaps given as TRBD1 or TRBD2 (5 bases each). The CDR3 is 17 residues long. Looked up from germline, CDR1 is DFQATT and CDR2 is SNEGSKA (reference sequence). V was trimmed by 2 bases and J by 4 bases, leaving 22 bases between them. The CDR3 bases are TGCAGTGCTAGAACTCTACCGGGACCCCCAAGCGCAGATACGCAGTATTTT. It specifies CSARTLPGPPSADTQYF.

This clonotype has only a few counts. CDR3 sequence: CASSQDPSEKLFF. CDR3 DNA sequence: TGCGCCAGCAGCCAAGACCCAAGTGAAAAACTGTTTTTT. The V call is TRBV5-1, the J call TRBJ1-4; no clear D gene. The germline V and J ends were trimmed by 4 bases and 7 bases, with 11 bases remaining between them. CDR1 and CDR2 (germline): SGHRS, YFSETQ. CDR3 length: 13 residues.

In DNA form, the CDR3 reads TGCAGCGTTGAAGGACGCCTCGACGAGCAGTACTTC. As protein: CSVEGRLDEQYF. The chain has TRBV29-1 and TRBJ2-7; no definite D call. This CDR3 spans 12 amino acids. Germline V gene lookup returns CDR1 SQVTM and CDR2 ANQGSEA. The V end was cut by 1 base, the J end by 5 bases, with 9 bases between.

The V gene is TRBV12-3 or TRBV12-4, the J gene TRBJ2-7, with D possibly TRBD2 on 6 matching bases. V was cut by 3 bases and J by 5 bases, with 14 bases left in between. This CDR3 is built from 14 residues. CDR3 sequence (DNA): TGTGCCAGCAGTTTCGAGACTAGGAATAACGAGCAGTACTTC. Its translation: CASSFETRNNEQYF.

The V gene is TRBV5-5, the J gene TRBJ2-5; D is undetermined. CDR1 is SGHKS and CDR2 is YYEKEE in the germline V gene (reference sequence). This CDR3 is 14 amino acids long. Between the trimmed V and J ends, which lost 0 bases and 0 bases, there was a span of 6 bases. The DNA for the CDR3 is TGTGCCAGCAGCTTGGTAGGGAACCAAGAGACCCAGTACTTC. It yields the protein CASSLVGNQETQYF.

This clonotype came up a few times. The genes are TRBV24-1 and TRBJ2-1; 13 nucleotides match TRBD2. Germline V gives CDR1 KGHDR, CDR2 SFDVKD. This CDR3 is built from 17 residues. Trimming removed 3 bases from V and 6 bases from J; junction bases left unmatched: 7. CDR3 loop: CATSDRSTSGRLNEQFF. The CDR3 nucleotides read TGTGCCACCAGTGATCGCTCGACTAGCGGGAGGCTCAATGAGCAGTTCTTC.

The rearrangement joins TRBV6-1 to TRBJ2-3; TRBD2 agrees at 11 bases. The CDR3 is made up of 15 amino acids. V was pared by 8 bases and J by 4 bases, with 8 bases of the junction left unmatched. Germline V CDR1 and CDR2: MNHNS, SASEGT. CDR3 sequence (DNA): TGTGCCAGCCAACTAGCGGGAGTCCACTCAGATACGCAGTATTTT. Translated: CASQLAGVHSDTQYF.

The chain is built from TRBV29-1 and TRBJ2-1, with D perhaps TRBD1 (6 bases). CDR3 size: 17 residues. V lost 1 base to trimming and J lost 1 base, with 17 bases between them. Germline values: CDR1 SQVTM, CDR2 ANQGSEA. Written as DNA, the CDR3 is TGCAGCGTTGAAGGGTACAGACTAAGGGGGTCCTACAATGAGCAGTTCTTC. This codes for CSVEGYRLRGSYNEQFF.

This chain links TRBV7-8 with TRBJ2-3; D unclear. V was clipped by 5 bases and J by 0 bases, with 12 bases between them. The germline V gene has CDR1 SGHVS and CDR2 FQNEAQ. The CDR3 runs 15 residues. The CDR3 is CASSPLWRSTDTQYF. The CDR3, as DNA: TGTGCCAGCAGCCCCCTCTGGAGAAGCACAGATACGCAGTATTTT.